These 5 T cell receptor beta chains came from one sample sequenced in a study of CD8+CD57+ T cells in acquired aplastic anemia. Patients sequenced had flow cytometry evidence of CD8+CD57+ cell expansion. Profiling that covered TCR beta VDJ and CDR3 relied on genomic DNA as its template. TCRdb reprocessed the reads via MiXCR and lists one record per CDR3 protein. The data hold under 200,000 distinct CDR3 sequences, with around 52% observed a single time. Sequencing was performed on sorted CD4+, CD8+, or CD8+CD57+ T cells (not recorded which) from PBMCs. The receptors derive from a human donor with aplastic anemia.

This chain links TRBV6-1 with TRBJ2-3; D is perhaps TRBD2 (5 bases). The CDR3 loop spans 14 amino acids. The germline gives CDR1 MNHNS, CDR2 SASEGT. Trimming took off 6 bases at V and 1 base at J, with 11 bases between the two ends. CDR3 region: CASSLYGGTDTQYF. The CDR3 bases are TGTGCCAGCAGCCTCTACGGGGGCACAGATACGCAGTATTTT.

Comment on this clonotype: A much larger clone lies one base from this, so it may be a read error. The CDR3 loop is CASPEGYSGNTIYF. CDR3 nucleotide sequence: TGTGCCAGCCCGGAGGGGTACTCTGGAAACACCATATATTTT. This chain joins TRBV9 and TRBJ1-3; possibly TRBD1 for D (5 bases). V lost 7 bases and J lost 0, with 11 bases in between. Germline values: CDR1 SGDLS, CDR2 YYNGEE. The CDR3 extends over 14 amino acids. Full variable domain (rest looked up from reference TRBV9 and TRBJ1-3): DSGVTQTPKHLITATGQRVTLRCSPRSGDLSVYWYQQSLDQGLQFLIQYYNGEERAKGNILERFSAQQFPDLHSELNLSSLELGDSALYFCASPEGYSGNTIYFGEGSWLTVV.

This clonotype was counted many times. The chain uses TRBV9 and TRBJ2-3, with TRBD2 matching 11 bases. CDR1 and CDR2 (germline): SGDLS, YYNGEE. The CDR3 loop spans 15 amino acids. V lost 3 bases and J lost 5; bases outside the gene matches: 5. This chain's CDR3 is CASSDSGRDRDTQYF. DNA of the CDR3: TGTGCCAGCAGCGATAGCGGGAGGGACAGAGATACGCAGTATTTT.

This clonotype was detected a few times. V gene TRBV7-2 combines with J gene TRBJ1-6, with no clear D. The V end lost 1 base, the J end lost 13 bases, and 8 bases lay between the germline ends. Germline CDR1 reads SGHTA; CDR2 reads FQGNSA. CDR3 size: 12 residues. For the CDR3, the DNA is TGTGCCAGCAGCTTAGGTACGGTCCCCCTCCACTTT. Translation gives CASSLGTVPLHF.

On this clonotype itself: The conserved phenylalanine or tryptophan is not found at the CDR3 terminus, so this likely reflects a read error. V usage is TRBV5-1 and J usage is TRBJ2-7; D is unresolved. V dropped 0 bases and J dropped 2 bases, with 3 bases sitting between them. CDR1 is SGHRS and CDR2 is YFSETQ in the germline V gene. The CDR3 consists of 12 residues. CDR3 region: CASSLVAYEQYL. In DNA, the CDR3 is TGCGCCAGCAGCTTGGTGGCCTACGAGCAGTACCTC.